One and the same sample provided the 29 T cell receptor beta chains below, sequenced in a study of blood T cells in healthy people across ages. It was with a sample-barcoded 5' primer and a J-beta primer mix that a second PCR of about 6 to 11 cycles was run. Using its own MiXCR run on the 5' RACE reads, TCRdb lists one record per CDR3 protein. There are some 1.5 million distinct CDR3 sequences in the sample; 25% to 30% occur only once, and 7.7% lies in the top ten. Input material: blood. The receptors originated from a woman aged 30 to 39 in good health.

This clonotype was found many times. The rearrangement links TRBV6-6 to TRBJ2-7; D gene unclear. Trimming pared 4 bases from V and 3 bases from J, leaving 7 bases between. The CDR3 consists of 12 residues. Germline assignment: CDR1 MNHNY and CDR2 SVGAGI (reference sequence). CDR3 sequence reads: CASSSPVYEQYF. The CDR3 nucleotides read TGTGCCAGCAGTTCTCCGGTCTACGAGCAGTACTTC.

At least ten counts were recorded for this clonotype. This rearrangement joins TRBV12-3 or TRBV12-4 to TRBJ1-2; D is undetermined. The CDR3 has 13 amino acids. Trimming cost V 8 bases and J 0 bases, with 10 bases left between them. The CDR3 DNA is TGTGCCAGCCAACCCTATGCTAACTATGGCTACACCTTC. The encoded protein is CASQPYANYGYTF.

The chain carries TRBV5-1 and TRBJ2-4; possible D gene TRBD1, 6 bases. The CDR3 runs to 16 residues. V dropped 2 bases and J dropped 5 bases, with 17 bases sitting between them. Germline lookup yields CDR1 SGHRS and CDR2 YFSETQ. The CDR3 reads CASSLSGPQGQNIQYF. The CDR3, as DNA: TGCGCCAGCAGCTTAAGCGGACCACAGGGACAAAACATTCAGTACTTC.

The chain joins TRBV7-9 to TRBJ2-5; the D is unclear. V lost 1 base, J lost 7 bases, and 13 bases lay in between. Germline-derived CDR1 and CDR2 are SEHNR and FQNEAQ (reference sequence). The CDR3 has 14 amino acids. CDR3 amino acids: CASSLGLGPGTQYF. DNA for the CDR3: TGTGCCAGCAGCTTAGGTCTAGGGCCCGGGACCCAGTACTTC.

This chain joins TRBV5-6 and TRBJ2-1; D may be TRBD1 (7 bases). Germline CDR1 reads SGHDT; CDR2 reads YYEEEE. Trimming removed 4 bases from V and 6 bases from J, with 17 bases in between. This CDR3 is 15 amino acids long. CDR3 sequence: CASSPGGGGVNEQFF. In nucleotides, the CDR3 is TGTGCCAGCAGCCCAGGGGGAGGTGGGGTCAATGAGCAGTTCTTC.

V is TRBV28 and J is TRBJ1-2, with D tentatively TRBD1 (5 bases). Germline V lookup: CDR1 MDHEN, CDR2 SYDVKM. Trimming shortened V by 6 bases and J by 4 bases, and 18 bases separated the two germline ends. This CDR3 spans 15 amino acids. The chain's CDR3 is CASRSDTGRAYGYTF. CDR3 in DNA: TGTGCCAGCAGATCCGACACGGGCAGGGCCTATGGCTACACCTTC.

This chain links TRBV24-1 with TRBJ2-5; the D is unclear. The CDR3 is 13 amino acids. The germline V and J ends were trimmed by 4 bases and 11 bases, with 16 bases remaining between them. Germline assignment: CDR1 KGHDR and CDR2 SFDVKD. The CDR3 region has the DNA TGTGCCACCAGTGACCCTACCCAAAATGAGCAGTACTTC. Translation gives CATSDPTQNEQYF.

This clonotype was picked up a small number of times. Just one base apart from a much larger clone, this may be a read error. In DNA, the CDR3 is TGTGCCAGCAGCTTAGGACTAGCGACCAGCTCCTACAATGAGCAGTTCTTC. It is translated as CASSLGLATSSYNEQFF. The rearrangement joins TRBV11-2 to TRBJ2-1, with 8 bases aligning to TRBD2. CDR1 is SGHAT, CDR2 FQNNGV, per germline. The V segment lost 1 base and the J segment 0 bases; nucleotides outside the gene matches: 5. The length of the CDR3 is 17 residues.

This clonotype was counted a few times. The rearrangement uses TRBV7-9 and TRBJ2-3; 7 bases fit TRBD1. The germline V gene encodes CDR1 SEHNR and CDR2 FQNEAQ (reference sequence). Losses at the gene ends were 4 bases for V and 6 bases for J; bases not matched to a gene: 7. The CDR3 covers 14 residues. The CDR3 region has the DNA TGTGCCAGCAGCTCAGACAGGGAAATCGATACGCAGTATTTT. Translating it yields CASSSDREIDTQYF. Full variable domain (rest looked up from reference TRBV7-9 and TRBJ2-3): DTGVSQNPRHKITKRGQNVTFRCDPISEHNRLYWYRQTLGQGPEFLTYFQNEAQLEKSRLLSDRFSAERPKGSFSTLEIQRTEQGDSAMYLCASSSDREIDTQYFGPGTRLTVL.

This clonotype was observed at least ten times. The CDR3 region is CASSLGSRGVTYEQYF. The DNA for the CDR3 is TGTGCCAGCAGCTTAGGGAGTAGGGGGGTAACCTACGAGCAGTACTTC. This chain connects TRBV7-2 to TRBJ2-7, with D perhaps given as TRBD1 or TRBD2 (6 bases each). CDR3 size: 16 residues. Germline-derived CDR1 and CDR2 are SGHTA and FQGNSA. The ends were cut back, 1 base at V and 2 bases at J, with 15 bases in the middle.

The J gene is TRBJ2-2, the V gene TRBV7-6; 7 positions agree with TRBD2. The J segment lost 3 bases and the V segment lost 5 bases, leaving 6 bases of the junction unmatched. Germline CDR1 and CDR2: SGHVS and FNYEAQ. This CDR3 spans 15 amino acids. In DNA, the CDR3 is TGTGCCAGCAGCCCAAGGGCGGGAGACACCGGGGAGCTGTTTTTT. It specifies CASSPRAGDTGELFF.

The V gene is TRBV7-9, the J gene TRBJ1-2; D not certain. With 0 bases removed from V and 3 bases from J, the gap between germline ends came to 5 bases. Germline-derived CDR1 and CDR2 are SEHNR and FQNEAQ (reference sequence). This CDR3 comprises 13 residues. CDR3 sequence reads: CASSLAQDYGYTF. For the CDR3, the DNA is TGTGCCAGCAGCTTAGCCCAAGACTATGGCTACACCTTC.

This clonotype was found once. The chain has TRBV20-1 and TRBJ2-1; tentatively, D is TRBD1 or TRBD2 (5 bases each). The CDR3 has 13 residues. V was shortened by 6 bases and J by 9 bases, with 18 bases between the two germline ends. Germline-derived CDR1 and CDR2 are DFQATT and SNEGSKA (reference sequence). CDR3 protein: CSALAPGAPEQFF. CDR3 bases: TGCAGTGCCCTTGCTCCCGGGGCCCCTGAGCAGTTCTTC.

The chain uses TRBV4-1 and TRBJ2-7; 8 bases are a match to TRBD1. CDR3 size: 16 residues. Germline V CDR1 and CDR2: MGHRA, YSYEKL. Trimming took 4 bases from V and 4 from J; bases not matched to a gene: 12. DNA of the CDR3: TGCGCCAGCAGCCTCCCACGAGGACAGGGAGTGTACGAGCAGTACTTC. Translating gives CASSLPRGQGVYEQYF.

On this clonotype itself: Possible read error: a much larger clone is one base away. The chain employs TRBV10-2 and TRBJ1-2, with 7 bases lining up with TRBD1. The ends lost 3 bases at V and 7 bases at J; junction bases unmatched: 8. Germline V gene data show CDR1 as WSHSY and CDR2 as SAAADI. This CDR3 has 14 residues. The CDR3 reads CASSDAFRGIGYTF. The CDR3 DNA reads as TGCGCCAGCAGTGACGCGTTCAGGGGGATTGGCTACACCTTC.

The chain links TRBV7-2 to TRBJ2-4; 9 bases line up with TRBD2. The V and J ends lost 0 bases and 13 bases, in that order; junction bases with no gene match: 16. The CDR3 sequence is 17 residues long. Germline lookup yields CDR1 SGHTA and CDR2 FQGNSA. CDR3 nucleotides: TGTGCCAGCAGCTTAGCGCGGTCTAGCGGGGACTACAATGAGCAGTACTTC. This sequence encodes CASSLARSSGDYNEQYF.

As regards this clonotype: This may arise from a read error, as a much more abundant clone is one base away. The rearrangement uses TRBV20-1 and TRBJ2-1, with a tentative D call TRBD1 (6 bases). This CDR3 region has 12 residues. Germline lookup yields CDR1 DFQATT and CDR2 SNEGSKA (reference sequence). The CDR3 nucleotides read TGCAGGGCTGTCGAGGGGGACAATGAGCAGTTCTTC. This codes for CRAVEGDNEQFF.

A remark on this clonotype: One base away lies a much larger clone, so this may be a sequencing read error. The CDR3 bases are TGCAGTGCTAGACCTTTGGGGGCCGAAAACATTCAGTACTTC. Its protein is CSARPLGAENIQYF. The chain recombines TRBV20-1 with TRBJ2-4; D is possibly TRBD1 (6 bases). CDR1 is DFQATT and CDR2 is SNEGSKA in the germline V gene (reference sequence). Trimming took off 2 bases at V and 5 bases at J, with 13 bases between the two ends. This CDR3 contains 14 residues.

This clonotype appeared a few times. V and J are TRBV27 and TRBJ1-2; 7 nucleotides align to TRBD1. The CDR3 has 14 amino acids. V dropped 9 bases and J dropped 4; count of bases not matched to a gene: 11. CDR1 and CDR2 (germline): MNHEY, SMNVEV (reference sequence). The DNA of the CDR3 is TGTGCCAGGGACAGGCCACCTTTAGGCTATGGCTACACCTTC. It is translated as CARDRPPLGYGYTF.

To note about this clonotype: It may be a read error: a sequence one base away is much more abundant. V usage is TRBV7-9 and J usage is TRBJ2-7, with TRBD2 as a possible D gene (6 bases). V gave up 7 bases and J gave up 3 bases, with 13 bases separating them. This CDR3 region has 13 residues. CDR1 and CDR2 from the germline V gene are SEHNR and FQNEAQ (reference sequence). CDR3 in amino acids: CASNWGELYEQYF. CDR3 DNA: TGTGCCAGCAACTGGGGGGAACTCTACGAGCAGTACTTC.

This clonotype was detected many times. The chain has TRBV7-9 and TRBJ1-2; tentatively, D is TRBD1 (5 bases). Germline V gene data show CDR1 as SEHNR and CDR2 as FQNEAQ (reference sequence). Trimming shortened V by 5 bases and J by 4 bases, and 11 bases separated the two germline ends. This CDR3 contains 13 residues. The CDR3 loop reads CASSPWGSYGYTF. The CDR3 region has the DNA TGTGCCAGCAGCCCGTGGGGGTCCTATGGCTACACCTTC.

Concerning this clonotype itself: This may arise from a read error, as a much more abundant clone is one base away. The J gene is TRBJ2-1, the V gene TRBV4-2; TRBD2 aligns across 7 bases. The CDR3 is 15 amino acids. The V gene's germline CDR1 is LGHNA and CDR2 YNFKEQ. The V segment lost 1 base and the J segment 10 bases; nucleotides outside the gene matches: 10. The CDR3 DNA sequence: TGTGCCAGCAGCCAAGGCGGGGGTTCCTCCTACGAGCAGTTCTTC. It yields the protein CASSQGGGSSYEQFF.

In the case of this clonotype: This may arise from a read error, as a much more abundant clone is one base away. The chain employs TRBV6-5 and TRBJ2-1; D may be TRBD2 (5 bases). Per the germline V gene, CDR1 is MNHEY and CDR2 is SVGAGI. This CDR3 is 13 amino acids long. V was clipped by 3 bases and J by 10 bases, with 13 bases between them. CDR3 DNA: TGTGCCAGCAGTTATGAGAGGGCCTACGAGCAGTTCTTC. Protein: CASSYERAYEQFF.

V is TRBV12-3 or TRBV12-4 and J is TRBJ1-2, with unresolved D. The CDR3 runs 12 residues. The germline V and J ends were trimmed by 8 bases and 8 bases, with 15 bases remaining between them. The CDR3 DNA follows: TGTGCCAGCGTCCAGGCCGGGGAGGGCTACACCTTC. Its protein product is CASVQAGEGYTF.

CDR3: CSVEGTTYEQYF. The CDR3 nucleotides are TGCAGCGTTGAGGGGACTACCTACGAGCAGTACTTC. The chain employs TRBV29-1 and TRBJ2-7; 7 positions match TRBD2. J was trimmed by 2 bases and V by 3 bases; bases with no gene match: 1. This CDR3 spans 12 amino acids. Per germline, CDR1 SQVTM and CDR2 ANQGSEA.

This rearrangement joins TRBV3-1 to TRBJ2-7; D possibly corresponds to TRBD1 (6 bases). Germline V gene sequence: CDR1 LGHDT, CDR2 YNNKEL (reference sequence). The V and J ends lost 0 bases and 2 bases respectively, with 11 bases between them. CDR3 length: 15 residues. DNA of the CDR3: TGTGCCAGCAGCCAAGAAGGATACAGGGCCTACGAGCAGTACTTC. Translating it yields CASSQEGYRAYEQYF.

CDR3 in DNA: TGTGCCAGCAGCTTCAACAGTCTCCCCTACAATGAGCAGTTCTTC. Translated, it gives CASSFNSLPYNEQFF. The rearrangement uses TRBV9 and TRBJ2-1, with no clear D. Between the trimmed V and J ends, which lost 4 bases and 2 bases, there was a span of 13 bases. CDR1 and CDR2 from the germline V gene are SGDLS and YYNGEE. CDR3 length: 15 amino acids.

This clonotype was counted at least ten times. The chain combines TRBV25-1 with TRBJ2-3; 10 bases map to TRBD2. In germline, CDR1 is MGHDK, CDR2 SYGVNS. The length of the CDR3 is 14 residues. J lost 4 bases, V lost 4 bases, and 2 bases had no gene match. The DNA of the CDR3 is TGTGCCAGCAGTGCTACTAGCGGGGCAGATACGCAGTATTTT. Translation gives CASSATSGADTQYF.

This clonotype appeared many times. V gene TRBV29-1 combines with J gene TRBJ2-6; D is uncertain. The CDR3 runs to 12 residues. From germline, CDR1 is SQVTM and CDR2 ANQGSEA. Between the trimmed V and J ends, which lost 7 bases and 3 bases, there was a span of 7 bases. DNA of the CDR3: TGCAGCGCCGGAGATGGGGCCAACGTCCTGACTTTC. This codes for CSAGDGANVLTF.